Given below is one T cell receptor beta chain in context. Antigen unknown. The data were taken from a study of cytomegalovirus exposure and HLA in healthy donors. Study outcomes and limitations: The productive fraction for most TCR beta V segments was about 87% or about 30% in an earlier analysis.

Primers: 60 Vbeta forward and 13 Jbeta reverse. Clones were sequenced by immunoSEQ multiplex PCR, and TCRdb holds only the in-frame ones, with some missing. The sample shows 190,000 or so clones, roughly four fifths of them seen only once. The length of the CDR3 is 13 residues. Germline V CDR1 and CDR2: ENHRY, SYGVKD. V lost 6 bases and J lost 4, with 12 bases in between. The rearrangement uses TRBV10-3 and TRBJ1-2; TRBD1 is a possible D gene (6 bases). This TCR came from a man aged 45-65 years in good health and CMV-seronegative. Sequences were obtained from PBMCs. CDR3 amino acids: CAIRDQQGYGYTF. The CDR3 nucleotides are TGTGCCATCAGGGACCAACAGGGCTATGGCTACACCTTC.